Each of the 17 T cell receptor beta chains below was sequenced from the same sample in a study of T cell responses to AZD1222 COVID-19 vaccine. Clones were sequenced by immunoSEQ multiplex PCR, and TCRdb holds only the in-frame ones, with some missing. The sample includes about 66,000 clones, around 74% seen only once; the top ten take around 25%. The sample in question was peripheral blood, obtained on day 0 of MenACWY control vaccination. Receptors originate from an adult in good health.

The chain employs TRBV5-1 and TRBJ2-3; 11 bases match TRBD2. CDR1 and CDR2 (germline): SGHRS, YFSETQ. This CDR3 region has 18 residues. Trimming took 5 bases from V and 4 from J; bases not matched to a gene: 15. The CDR3 nucleotides are TGCGCCAGCAGACATCCTATAGCGGGGGGGCCGGAGGCAGATACGCAGTATTTT. Encoded protein: CASRHPIAGGPEADTQYF.

V usage is TRBV2 and J usage is TRBJ1-6; D gene unclear. The CDR3 extends over 14 amino acids. Per germline, CDR1 SNHLY and CDR2 FYNNEI. Trimming took 8 bases from V and 7 from J, leaving 15 bases between them. CDR3 DNA: TGTGCCAGCTCTATTAAATCGAAAAATTCACCCCTCCACTTT. It translates to CASSIKSKNSPLHF.

The CDR3 DNA reads as TGTGCCTGGAGTGTAGGCTATGGCTACACCTTC. This gives the protein CAWSVGYGYTF. The rearrangement joins TRBV30 to TRBJ1-2; D gene uncertain. This CDR3 has 11 amino acids. V gave up 0 bases and J gave up 4 bases, with 3 bases separating them. Germline CDR1 is GTSNPN and CDR2 is SVGIG (reference sequence).

This CDR3 reads CASSVLGGQPQHF. CDR3 bases: TGTGCCAGCAGTGTTTTGGGGGGTCAGCCCCAGCATTTT. The chain combines TRBV2 with TRBJ1-5; tentative D call: TRBD1 (5 bases). The CDR3 is 13 residues long. In germline, CDR1 is SNHLY, CDR2 FYNNEI. Deletions cut 4 bases from V and 6 bases from J, with 10 bases between.

In DNA form, the CDR3 reads TGCGCCAGCAGCTCCGGGACTAGCGGGATTACCGGGGAGCTGTTTTTT. Its protein is CASSSGTSGITGELFF. V usage is TRBV5-1 and J usage is TRBJ2-2; TRBD2 matches at 13 bases. The J segment lost 5 bases and the V segment lost 3 bases, leaving 4 bases of the junction unmatched. The CDR3 has 16 residues. The germline CDR1 and CDR2 sequences are SGHRS and YFSETQ.

In this sample, this clone turned up a few times. The chain recombines TRBV30 with TRBJ1-6, with D uncertain. The CDR3 totals 19 residues. V was cut by 0 bases and J by 0 bases, with 18 bases left in between. Germline CDR1 and CDR2: GTSNPN and SVGIG (reference sequence). This CDR3 is CAWSVRAGGLSSYNSPLHF. CDR3 DNA: TGTGCCTGGAGTGTACGAGCAGGAGGCTTAAGCTCCTATAATTCACCCCTCCACTTT.

This chain uses TRBV7-2 with TRBJ2-7; D remains ambiguous. The CDR3 runs 14 residues. CDR1 and CDR2 from the germline V gene are SGHTA and FQGNSA. Trimming took off 5 bases at V and 1 base at J, with 12 bases between the two ends. The CDR3 spells CASSPRHLSYEQYF. The CDR3 DNA reads as TGTGCCAGCAGCCCCAGGCACTTATCCTACGAGCAGTACTTC.

The CDR3 protein is CASTKGQGALGYTF. CDR3 nucleotide sequence: TGTGCCAGCACCAAGGGACAGGGGGCCCTCGGCTACACCTTC. The J gene is TRBJ1-2, the V gene TRBV2; 12 bases fit TRBD1. J gave up 8 bases and V 7 bases, and 8 bases lay outside the gene matches. The germline V gene encodes CDR1 SNHLY and CDR2 FYNNEI. This CDR3 region has 14 residues.

This chain connects TRBV2 to TRBJ2-7; 7 bases align to TRBD1. Germline-derived CDR1 and CDR2 are SNHLY and FYNNEI. V lost 2 bases and J lost 2; bases outside the gene matches: 12. The CDR3 contains 17 residues. The CDR3 DNA is TGTGCCAGCAGTGAAATCCCGGGGACAGTCCAGCCCTACGAGCAGTACTTC. Amino acid sequence: CASSEIPGTVQPYEQYF.

The chain recombines TRBV9 with TRBJ1-2; D gene ambiguous. This CDR3 has 15 residues. V was cut by 0 bases and J by 0 bases, with 9 bases left in between. CDR1 SGDLS and CDR2 YYNGEE come from the germline V gene. DNA of the CDR3: TGTGCCAGCAGCGTAGACCTCGCAGCTAACTATGGCTACACCTTC. Amino acid sequence: CASSVDLAANYGYTF. The variable domain in full, with the rest retrieved from reference TRBV9 and TRBJ1-2, is DSGVTQTPKHLITATGQRVTLRCSPRSGDLSVYWYQQSLDQGLQFLIQYYNGEERAKGNILERFSAQQFPDLHSELNLSSLELGDSALYFCASSVDLAANYGYTFGSGTRLTVV.

V is TRBV6-2 or TRBV6-3 and J is TRBJ2-5; D unresolved. V dropped 0 bases and J dropped 1 base, with 6 bases sitting between them. This CDR3 contains 14 residues. Germline V gene sequence: CDR1 MNHEY, CDR2 SVGEGT. CDR3 nucleotides: TGTGCCAGCAGTTACTCGAAAACCCAAGAGACCCAGTACTTC. Translation gives CASSYSKTQETQYF.

This chain joins TRBV5-1 and TRBJ1-1; the D is unclear. Germline V gives CDR1 SGHRS, CDR2 YFSETQ. Deletions cut 2 bases from V and 0 bases from J, with 5 bases between. This CDR3 is 13 amino acids long. Here the CDR3 DNA reads TGCGCCAGCAGCTTTACGCTGAACACTGAAGCTTTCTTT. Translation: CASSFTLNTEAFF.

The CDR3 DNA reads as TGTGCCAGCAGCGTCGCGGGACAAAACTATGGCTACACCTTC. Translated: CASSVAGQNYGYTF. This chain joins TRBV9 and TRBJ1-2, with D maybe TRBD1 (6 bases). The germline V gene encodes CDR1 SGDLS and CDR2 YYNGEE. V was cut by 2 bases and J by 2 bases, with 10 bases left in between. There are 14 residues in the CDR3.

This clone was seen a few times. The chain links TRBV5-6 to TRBJ1-1; no clear D. The germline V and J ends were trimmed by 2 bases and 1 base, with 6 bases remaining between them. Looked up from germline, CDR1 is SGHDT and CDR2 is YYEEEE. The CDR3 has 13 amino acids. CDR3 bases: TGTGCCAGCAGCTTAAACACGAACACTGAAGCTTTCTTT. Residues: CASSLNTNTEAFF.

The chain carries TRBV5-4 and TRBJ1-2; D gene uncertain. The germline CDR1 and CDR2 sequences are SGHNT and YYREEE (reference sequence). The CDR3 loop spans 16 amino acids. With 2 bases removed from V and 3 bases from J, the gap between germline ends came to 17 bases. CDR3: CASSFSSAGGYYGYTF. The DNA for the CDR3 is TGTGCCAGCAGCTTTAGTAGCGCGGGAGGGTACTATGGCTACACCTTC.

In this sample, this clone turned up once. This chain uses TRBV21-1 with TRBJ1-5. TRBV21-1 corresponds to a pseudogene. The length of the CDR3 is 13 residues. The CDR3 coding sequence is TGTGCCAGCACCAATCGTGATCCCCAGCCCCAGCATTTT. It codes for CASTNRDPQPQHF.

The CDR3 DNA follows: TGTGCCAGCAGTGCATGGGAGGAGGGGATGGCTGGCTACACCTTC. Amino acid sequence: CASSAWEEGMAGYTF. V and J are TRBV28 and TRBJ1-2, with a possible D match to TRBD1 (5 bases). CDR1 is MDHEN, CDR2 SYDVKM, per germline. The length of the CDR3 is 15 residues. The V gene lost 5 bases and the J gene lost 7 bases, with 20 bases spanning the gap.